Listed here is a single T cell receptor (beta chain). What it binds is unknown. These data belong to a study of cytomegalovirus exposure and HLA in healthy donors. The study's findings and limits: Most TCR sequences were rare, but some public TCRs occurred in many donors. Within an earlier analysis, most TCR beta V segments proved productive either about 87% or about 30% of the time. TCR beta V- and J-gene trimming, according to a later analysis, was linked to a missense DCLRE1C variant.

Trimming pared 5 bases from V and 5 bases from J, leaving 16 bases between. This CDR3 region has 14 residues. CDR1 is SNHLY and CDR2 is FYNNEI in the germline V gene. Both 60 Vbeta primers and 13 Jbeta primers went into the PCR. Method: immunoSEQ multiplex PCR; TCRdb's copy keeps in-frame clones and lacks some. The table lists just over 150,000 clones, about three quarters of them singletons, with around 0.97% in the top ten. This cohort consisted of healthy bone marrow donors. What was sequenced was PBMCs. The chain employs TRBV2 and TRBJ2-7; D is perhaps TRBD2 (6 bases). This TCR derives from a woman between 45 and 60 years old in good health and CMV-seropositive. This chain's CDR3 is CASSQTRRLDEQYF. CDR3 in DNA: TGTGCCAGCAGTCAGACTAGAAGGCTTGACGAGCAGTACTTC.